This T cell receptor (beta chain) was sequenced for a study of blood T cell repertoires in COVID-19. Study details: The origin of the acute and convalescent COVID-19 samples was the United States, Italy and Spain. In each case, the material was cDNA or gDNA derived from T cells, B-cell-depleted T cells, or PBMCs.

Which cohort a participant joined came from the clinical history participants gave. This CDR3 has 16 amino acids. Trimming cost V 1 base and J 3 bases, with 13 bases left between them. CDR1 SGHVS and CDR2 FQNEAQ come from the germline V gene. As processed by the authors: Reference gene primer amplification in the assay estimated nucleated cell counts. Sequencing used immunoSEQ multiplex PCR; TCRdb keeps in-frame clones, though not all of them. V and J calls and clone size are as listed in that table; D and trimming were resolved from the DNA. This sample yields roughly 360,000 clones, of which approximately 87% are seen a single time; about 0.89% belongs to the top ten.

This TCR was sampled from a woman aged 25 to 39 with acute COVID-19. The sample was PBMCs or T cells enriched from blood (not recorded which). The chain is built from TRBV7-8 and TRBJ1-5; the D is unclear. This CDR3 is CASSLGGLGNNQPQHF. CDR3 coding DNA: TGTGCCAGCAGCTTAGGAGGGTTAGGGAACAATCAGCCCCAGCATTTT.